Each of the 25 T cell receptor beta chains below was sequenced from the same sample in a study of blood T cell repertoires in COVID-19. TCRdb's table, derived via immunoSEQ multiplex PCR, lists solely in-frame clones and lacks some. Seen here are 200,000 to 250,000 clones, 65% to 90% observed once, and the top ten hold about 8.9%. The source material was PBMCs or T cells enriched from blood (not recorded which). These TCRs come from a woman between 50 and 59 years old with acute COVID-19.

This sequence joins TRBV3-1 (or the pseudogene TRBV3-2) and TRBJ2-5; 7 positions match TRBD1. The CDR3 extends over 15 amino acids. Germline values: CDR1 LGHDT, CDR2 YNNKEL (reference sequence). J gave up 3 bases and V 2 bases, and 6 bases lay outside the gene matches. CDR3 loop: CASSQQGGTKETQYF. CDR3 in DNA: TGTGCCAGCAGCCAACAAGGGGGCACAAAAGAGACCCAGTACTTC.

This chain connects TRBV29-1 to TRBJ1-1; 7 nucleotides agree with TRBD1. This CDR3 region has 15 residues. The V gene end was trimmed by 3 bases and the J gene end by 5 bases; junction bases not matched to a gene: 12. The germline CDR1 and CDR2 sequences are SQVTM and ANQGSEA. Written as DNA, the CDR3 is TGCAGCGTTGAGGTGAGGGGGCGCAAGGGAACTGAAGCTTTCTTT. This codes for CSVEVRGRKGTEAFF.

The gene calls are TRBV10-3 and TRBJ1-2; D may be TRBD1 (5 bases). Looked up from germline, CDR1 is ENHRY and CDR2 is SYGVKD. Trimming left V 10 bases short and J 7 bases short, with 16 bases between. The CDR3 covers 12 residues. CDR3 nucleotide sequence: TGTGCCACCGCGGGGACGCTCGGTGGCTACACCTTC. Translated, it gives CATAGTLGGYTF.

This chain uses TRBV27 with TRBJ2-1, with D tentatively TRBD2 (5 bases). CDR3 length equals 15 residues. Trimming stripped 6 bases from V and 6 bases from J, with 18 bases between. Germline V gene sequence: CDR1 MNHEY, CDR2 SMNVEV (reference sequence). The CDR3 reads CASSPRRLHSNEQFF. For the CDR3, the DNA is TGTGCCAGCAGCCCCCGCCGACTACACTCCAATGAGCAGTTCTTC.

The V gene is TRBV7-9, the J gene TRBJ2-3; D is uncertain. Germline CDR1 SEHNR, CDR2 FQNEAQ (reference sequence). V lost 2 bases and J lost 2, with 14 bases in between. The CDR3 sequence is 16 residues long. The CDR3 bases are TGTGCCAGCAGCTTATCTTACAAACAATACACAGATACGCAGTATTTT. It encodes CASSLSYKQYTDTQYF.

V usage is TRBV7-2 and J usage is TRBJ2-7; 7 bases agree with TRBD1. This CDR3 is 14 amino acids long. V trimming: 5 bases; J trimming: 5 bases; junction bases outside the gene matches: 9. Looked up from germline, CDR1 is SGHTA and CDR2 is FQGNSA. CDR3 in amino acids: CASSKSQGFHEQYF. The CDR3, as DNA: TGTGCCAGCAGCAAATCACAGGGGTTCCACGAGCAGTACTTC.

The V call is TRBV10-3, the J call TRBJ1-1; possible D gene TRBD1, 6 bases. The CDR3 contains 14 residues. Germline-derived CDR1 and CDR2 are ENHRY and SYGVKD. V was shortened by 4 bases and J by 3 bases, with 12 bases between the two germline ends. CDR3 sequence reads: CAISGGGRDTEAFF. The CDR3 coding sequence is TGTGCCATCAGTGGCGGGGGGCGAGACACTGAAGCTTTCTTT.

The chain links TRBV6-4 to TRBJ2-5, with 8 bases matching TRBD1. The V and J ends lost 3 bases and 4 bases, in that order; junction bases with no gene match: 7. The germline CDR1 and CDR2 sequences are MRHNA and SNTAGT. This CDR3 is built from 15 residues. For the CDR3, the DNA is TGTGCCAGCAGTGATACGGACAGGGTATCAGAGACCCAGTACTTC. It is translated as CASSDTDRVSETQYF.

V is TRBV4-1 and J is TRBJ2-4; the match to TRBD2 covers 9 bases. The CDR3 is 19 amino acids. With V trimmed by 0 bases and J by 4 bases, 13 bases remained unmatched. Germline values: CDR1 MGHRA, CDR2 YSYEKL. The CDR3 protein is CASSQDAGLAGTVKNIQYF. The CDR3 nucleotides are TGCGCCAGCAGCCAAGATGCGGGACTAGCCGGTACCGTTAAAAACATTCAGTACTTC.

This rearrangement joins TRBV7-2 to TRBJ2-4; D is unresolved. The germline V gene encodes CDR1 SGHTA and CDR2 FQGNSA. The CDR3 consists of 14 residues. Trimming left V 6 bases short and J 5 bases short, with 14 bases between. In nucleotides, the CDR3 is TGTGCCAGCAGTGCACTTGGGCCCCAAAACATTCAGTACTTC. Protein product: CASSALGPQNIQYF. The variable domain in full, completed from reference TRBV7-2 and TRBJ2-4, reads GAGVSQSPSNKVTEKGKDVELRCDPISGHTALYWYRQSLGQGLEFLIYFQGNSAPDKSGLPSDRFSAERTGGSVSTLTIQRTQQEDSAVYLCASSALGPQNIQYFGAGTRLSVL.

V is TRBV10-2 and J is TRBJ2-1; 9 positions agree with TRBD2. In germline, CDR1 is WSHSY, CDR2 SAAADI. This CDR3 comprises 15 residues. J was trimmed by 2 bases and V by 6 bases; bases with no gene match: 5. Here the CDR3 DNA reads TGCGCCAGCAGGTCTAGCGGGACAGCCTACAATGAGCAGTTCTTC. This codes for CASRSSGTAYNEQFF.

This clone is a singleton in its sample. This chain links TRBV7-2 with TRBJ2-3, with D unresolved. The germline CDR1 and CDR2 sequences are SGHTA and FQGNSA. Trimming removed 5 bases from V and 8 bases from J, with 14 bases in between. The CDR3 is 13 amino acids. CDR3 coding DNA: TGTGCCAGCAGCGGCACATCCTCGGGTACGCAGTATTTT. Protein product: CASSGTSSGTQYF.

The chain uses TRBV24-1 and TRBJ2-2; TRBD1 matches 9 bases. CDR3 length equals 16 residues. Trimming took 5 bases from V and 3 from J; bases not matched to a gene: 6. CDR1 is KGHDR, CDR2 SFDVKD, per germline. Here the CDR3 DNA reads TGTGCCACCAGTGCCGTGGGACAGGGTCACACCGGGGAGCTGTTTTTT. Protein: CATSAVGQGHTGELFF.

The gene calls are TRBV7-2 and TRBJ1-3; possible D gene TRBD1, 6 bases. Germline-derived CDR1 and CDR2 are SGHTA and FQGNSA. The V gene lost 3 bases and the J gene lost 1 base, with 13 bases spanning the gap. CDR3 length equals 16 residues. For the CDR3, the DNA is TGTGCCAGCAGCTTTGGAACAGGGTCATCTGGAAACACCATATATTTT. Amino acids: CASSFGTGSSGNTIYF.

The chain combines TRBV27 with TRBJ1-2; TRBD1 is a possible D gene (6 bases). CDR3 length equals 16 residues. V was shortened by 2 bases and J by 4 bases, with 17 bases between the two germline ends. Germline V gene sequence: CDR1 MNHEY, CDR2 SMNVEV (reference sequence). The DNA of the CDR3 is TGTGCCAGCAGTTTAACTTGGGGGGGGCGCGGCTATGGCTACACCTTC. It specifies CASSLTWGGRGYGYTF.

V and J are TRBV6-5 and TRBJ1-2, with 8 bases lining up with TRBD1. There are 16 residues in the CDR3. Germline V CDR1 and CDR2: MNHEY, SVGAGI. J gave up 4 bases and V 2 bases, and 9 bases lay outside the gene matches. CDR3 protein: CASSYGRPGGVYGYTF. For the CDR3, the DNA is TGTGCCAGCAGTTACGGGAGGCCAGGGGGCGTCTATGGCTACACCTTC.

On this clone itself: The sample contains more than one DNA sequence encoding this CDR3. The genes are TRBV18 and TRBJ2-3, with 11 bases that match TRBD2. Germline lookup yields CDR1 KGHSH and CDR2 LQKENI. The length of the CDR3 is 15 residues. Trimming took 3 bases from V and 4 from J; bases not matched to a gene: 3. The CDR3 loop is CASSPPLAGADTQYF. In nucleotides, the CDR3 is TGTGCCAGCTCACCTCCACTAGCGGGGGCAGATACGCAGTATTTT.

The chain combines TRBV27 with TRBJ1-1, with D hard to call. Germline CDR1 and CDR2: MNHEY and SMNVEV (reference sequence). Trimming took 5 bases from V and 12 from J, leaving 25 bases between them. The CDR3 loop spans 15 amino acids. Written as DNA, the CDR3 is TGTGCCAGCAGTCCCCCCCGGGGTGGGAAAGCTACAACTTTCTTT. Translated, it gives CASSPPRGGKATTFF.

The chain uses TRBV7-2 and TRBJ1-1; no firm D call. Germline V gives CDR1 SGHTA, CDR2 FQGNSA. Trimming left V 2 bases short and J 1 base short, with 8 bases between. The CDR3 extends over 14 amino acids. The CDR3 sequence: CASSLLIGNTEAFF. DNA of the CDR3: TGTGCCAGCAGCTTATTAATCGGGAACACTGAAGCTTTCTTT.

This chain connects TRBV30 to TRBJ2-1; D gene unclear. V shed 5 bases and J shed 0 bases, with 11 bases lying between them. This CDR3 is 14 amino acids long. Germline values: CDR1 GTSNPN, CDR2 SVGIG (reference sequence). As DNA, the CDR3 is TGTGCCTGGGGGTCGGGTTCCTCCTACAATGAGCAGTTCTTC. Its translation is CAWGSGSSYNEQFF.

This clone showed up just a few times. This chain uses TRBV5-1 with TRBJ1-5, with 8 bases that match TRBD1. After removal of 0 bases from V and 5 bases from J, the junction contained 7 bases not matched to a gene. This CDR3 has 16 residues. The germline gives CDR1 SGHRS, CDR2 YFSETQ. CDR3 in DNA: TGCGCCAGCAGCTTGGGGACAGGGTATATTGATCAGCCCCAGCATTTT. Translated: CASSLGTGYIDQPQHF.

This chain links TRBV3-1 (or the pseudogene TRBV3-2) with TRBJ2-1; 10 bases map to TRBD1. The CDR3 has 16 amino acids. V shed 6 bases, J shed 7 bases, and the junction held 12 bases outside the gene matches. CDR1 LGHDT and CDR2 YNNKEL come from the germline V gene (reference sequence). For the CDR3, the DNA is TGTGCCAGCAGTCAACCGGGACAGGGGATGAGAAATGAGCAGTTCTTC. This encodes CASSQPGQGMRNEQFF.

This chain links TRBV7-8 with TRBJ1-4; TRBD1 agrees at 8 bases. V gave up 5 bases and J gave up 7 bases; unmatched junction bases: 6. In germline, CDR1 is SGHVS, CDR2 FQNEAQ. The CDR3 sequence is 14 residues long. The CDR3 DNA is TGTGCCAGCAGCCTTGGCCAGGGGGCTGAAAAACTGTTTTTT. Translating gives CASSLGQGAEKLFF.

This sequence joins TRBV4-1 and TRBJ1-4; TRBD1 matches at 7 bases. Losses at the gene ends were 3 bases for V and 3 bases for J; bases not matched to a gene: 4. There are 15 residues in the CDR3. Germline CDR1 reads MGHRA; CDR2 reads YSYEKL. Written as DNA, the CDR3 is TGCGCCAGCAGCCAGTCGGGACAGTCTAATGAAAAACTGTTTTTT. This sequence encodes CASSQSGQSNEKLFF.

This clone was counted once. The gene calls are TRBV19 and TRBJ2-1; 9 bases fit TRBD2. The CDR3 runs 17 residues. V lost 7 bases to trimming and J lost 0 bases; unmatched junction nucleotides: 10. Germline V CDR1 and CDR2: LNHDA, SQIVND (reference sequence). CDR3 sequence reads: CASKSASGGPSYNEQFF. The CDR3 region has the DNA TGTGCCAGTAAATCGGCAAGCGGGGGGCCCTCCTACAATGAGCAGTTCTTC.